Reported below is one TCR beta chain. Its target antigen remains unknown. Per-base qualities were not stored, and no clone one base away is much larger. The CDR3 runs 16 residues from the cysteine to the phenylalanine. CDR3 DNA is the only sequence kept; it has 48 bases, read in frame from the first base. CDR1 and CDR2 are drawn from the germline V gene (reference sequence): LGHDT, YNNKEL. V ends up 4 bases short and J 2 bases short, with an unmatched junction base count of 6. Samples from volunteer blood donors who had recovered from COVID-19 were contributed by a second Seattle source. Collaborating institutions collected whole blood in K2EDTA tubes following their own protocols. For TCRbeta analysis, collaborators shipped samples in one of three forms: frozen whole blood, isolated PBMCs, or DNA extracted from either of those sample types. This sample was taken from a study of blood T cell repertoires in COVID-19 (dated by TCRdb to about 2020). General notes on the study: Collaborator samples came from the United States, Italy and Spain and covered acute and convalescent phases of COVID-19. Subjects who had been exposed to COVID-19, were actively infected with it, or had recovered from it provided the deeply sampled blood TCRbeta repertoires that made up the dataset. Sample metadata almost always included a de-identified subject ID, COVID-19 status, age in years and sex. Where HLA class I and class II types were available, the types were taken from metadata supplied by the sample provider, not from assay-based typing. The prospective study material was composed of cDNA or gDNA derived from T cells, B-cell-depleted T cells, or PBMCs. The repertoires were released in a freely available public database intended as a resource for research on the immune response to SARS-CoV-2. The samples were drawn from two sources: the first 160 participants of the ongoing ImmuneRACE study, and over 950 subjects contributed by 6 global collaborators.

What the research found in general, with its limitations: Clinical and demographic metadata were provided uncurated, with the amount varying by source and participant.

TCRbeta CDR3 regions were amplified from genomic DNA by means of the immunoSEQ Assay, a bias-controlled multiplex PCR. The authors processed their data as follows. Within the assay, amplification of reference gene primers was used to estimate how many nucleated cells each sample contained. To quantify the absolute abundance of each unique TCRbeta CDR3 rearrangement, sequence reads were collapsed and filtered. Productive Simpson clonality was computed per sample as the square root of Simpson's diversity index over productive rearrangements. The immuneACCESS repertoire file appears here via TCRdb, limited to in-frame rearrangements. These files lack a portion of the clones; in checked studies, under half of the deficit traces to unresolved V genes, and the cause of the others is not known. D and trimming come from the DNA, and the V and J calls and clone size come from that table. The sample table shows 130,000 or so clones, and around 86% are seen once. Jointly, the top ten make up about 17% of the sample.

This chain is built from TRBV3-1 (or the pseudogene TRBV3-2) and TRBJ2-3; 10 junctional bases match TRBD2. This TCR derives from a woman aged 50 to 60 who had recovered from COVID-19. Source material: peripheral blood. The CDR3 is CASSPFSGGITDTQYF. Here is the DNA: TGTGCCAGCAGCCCGTTTAGCGGGGGGATCACAGATACGCAGTATTTT.